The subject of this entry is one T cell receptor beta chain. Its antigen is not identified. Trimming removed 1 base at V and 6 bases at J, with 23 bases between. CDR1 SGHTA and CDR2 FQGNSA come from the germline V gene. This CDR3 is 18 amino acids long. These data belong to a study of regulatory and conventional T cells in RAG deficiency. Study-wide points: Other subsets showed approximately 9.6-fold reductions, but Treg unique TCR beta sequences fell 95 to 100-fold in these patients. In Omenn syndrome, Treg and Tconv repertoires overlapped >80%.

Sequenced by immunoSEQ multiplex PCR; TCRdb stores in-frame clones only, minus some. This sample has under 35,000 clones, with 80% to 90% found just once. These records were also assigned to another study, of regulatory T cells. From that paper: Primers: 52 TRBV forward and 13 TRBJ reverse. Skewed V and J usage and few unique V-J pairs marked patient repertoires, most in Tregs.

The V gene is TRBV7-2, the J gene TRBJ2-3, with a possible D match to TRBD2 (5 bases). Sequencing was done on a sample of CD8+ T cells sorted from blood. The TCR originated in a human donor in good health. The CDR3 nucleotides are TGTGCCAGCAGCTTAGAAGCGAGCCGAGGACTCAGGTTGGATACGCAGTATTTT. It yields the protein CASSLEASRGLRLDTQYF.